One sample yielded the 5 T cell receptor beta chains listed below, sequenced in a study of OX40 agonist ivuxolimab in advanced cancers. Clones were read by immunoSEQ multiplex PCR, and TCRdb kept only the in-frame ones, dropping some. The table lists about 80,000 clones, approximately 89% of them singletons. The sample here was CD4+ or CD8+ T cells sorted from blood, taken in a trial of the OX40 agonist ivuxolimab. The source of these receptors is an adult with an advanced solid tumor such as melanoma, head and neck, liver or kidney cancer.

This clone was picked up a small number of times. The chain employs TRBV19 and TRBJ2-7; 8 nucleotides line up with TRBD1. J gave up 2 bases and V 6 bases, and 15 bases lay outside the gene matches. The germline V gene has CDR1 LNHDA and CDR2 SQIVND (reference sequence). CDR3 length: 17 amino acids. In DNA, the CDR3 is TGTGCCAGTAGCAGGCGTCTGGACAGGGAGTACACCTACGAGCAGTACTTC. Translated, it gives CASSRRLDREYTYEQYF.

This clone occurred once. The V gene is TRBV5-5, the J gene TRBJ2-3; D gene ambiguous. From germline, CDR1 is SGHKS and CDR2 YYEKEE (reference sequence). The V gene lost 4 bases and the J gene lost 2 bases, with 11 bases spanning the gap. This CDR3 contains 14 residues. CDR3: CASSGRRATDTQYF. The DNA for the CDR3 is TGTGCCAGCAGCGGGCGGAGAGCCACAGATACGCAGTATTTT.

The chain has TRBV7-8 and TRBJ1-2; unclear D gene. The CDR3 extends over 14 amino acids. Germline CDR1 reads SGHVS; CDR2 reads FQNEAQ. Trimming left V 1 base short and J 2 bases short, with 8 bases between. The CDR3 loop reads CASSLGQINYGYTF. DNA of the CDR3: TGTGCCAGCAGCTTAGGCCAGATCAACTATGGCTACACCTTC.

In this sample, this clone turned up a few times. The J gene is TRBJ1-1, the V gene TRBV13; TRBD1 agrees at 7 bases. The CDR3 totals 14 residues. Germline CDR1 reads PRHDT; CDR2 reads FYEKMQ (reference sequence). The V segment lost 1 base and the J segment 6 bases; nucleotides outside the gene matches: 5. The CDR3 nucleotides read TGTGCCAGCAGCTTAGTAGGGGGCGCGTCTGAAGCTTTCTTT. It codes for CASSLVGGASEAFF. The whole variable domain, filled in from reference TRBV13 and TRBJ1-1, reads AAGVIQSPRHLIKEKRETATLKCYPIPRHDTVYWYQQGPGQDPQFLISFYEKMQSDKGSIPDRFSAQQFSDYHSELNMSSLELGDSALYFCASSLVGGASEAFFGQGTRLTVV.

Here the CDR3 reads CASSLYGEQFF. CDR3 coding DNA: TGTGCCAGCAGCTTATACGGTGAGCAGTTCTTC. This chain uses TRBV7-8 with TRBJ2-1; D is uncertain. The V and J ends lost 2 bases and 9 bases respectively, with 5 bases between them. The germline V gene encodes CDR1 SGHVS and CDR2 FQNEAQ. The CDR3 is 11 amino acids.